Sequencing of this TCR beta chain was carried out in a study of blood T cell repertoires in COVID-19. Study summary: Specimens from acute and convalescent COVID-19 originated in the United States, Italy and Spain. PBMCs, B-cell-depleted T cells, or T cells provided the cDNA or gDNA that made up the material.

Assay: immunoSEQ multiplex PCR; the TCRdb copy retains only in-frame clones and omits some. The profile shows 200,000 to 250,000 clones, approximately 78% of them singletons. Looked up from germline, CDR1 is SGHRS and CDR2 is YFSETQ. This CDR3 has 14 amino acids. J was trimmed by 2 bases and V by 0 bases; bases with no gene match: 0. Sequencing was done on a sample of PBMCs or T cells enriched from blood (not recorded which). The receptor was derived from a middle-aged man who had recovered from COVID-19. The chain uses TRBV5-1 and TRBJ2-7; TRBD1 matches 9 bases. The CDR3 DNA reads TGCGCCAGCAGCTTGGGGGACAGGGCCTACGAGCAGTACTTC. Its translation: CASSLGDRAYEQYF.